This TCR beta chain was sequenced for a study of blood T cell repertoires in COVID-19. Overall study context: The United States, Italy and Spain supplied acute and convalescent COVID-19 samples. T cells, B-cell-depleted T cells, or PBMCs provided the cDNA or gDNA that served as material.

The CDR3 is 16 residues long. CDR1 is SGHRS and CDR2 is YFSETQ in the germline V gene. V trimming: 4 bases; J trimming: 3 bases; junction bases outside the gene matches: 10. Original methodology: Reference gene primer amplification gave estimated nucleated cell counts. Using immunoSEQ multiplex PCR, the repertoire was profiled, and TCRdb retains in-frame clones only, with some absent. That table supplies the V and J calls and clone size; D and trimming were determined from the DNA. The table records 150,000 to 200,000 clones, 87% of them present only once. The sample taken for sequencing was peripheral blood. This clonotype was obtained from a human donor in a cohort sampled during active COVID-19. The rearrangement uses TRBV5-1 and TRBJ2-3, with 8 bases lining up with TRBD2. The CDR3: CASSLDGLAGTDTQYF. The CDR3 nucleotides read TGCGCCAGCAGCCTAGACGGACTAGCCGGTACAGATACGCAGTATTTT.